This TCR beta chain was captured by sequencing in a study of blood T cells in healthy people across ages. A second PCR of roughly 7 to 11 cycles used a sample-barcoded 5' primer and a J-beta primer mix. TCRdb re-called the 5' RACE reads through MiXCR, storing one row per CDR3 protein. The profile shows about 720,000 distinct CDR3 sequences, about a fifth of them singletons. The CDR3 contains 13 residues. V was clipped by 6 bases and J by 5 bases, with 13 bases between them. This clonotype showed up many times. The source material was blood. The TCR comes from a man between 65 and 85 years old in good health. The rearrangement uses TRBV12-3 or TRBV12-4 and TRBJ2-5, with D possibly matching TRBD1 (5 bases). CDR3: CASSPSGLETQYF. The CDR3 DNA reads as TGTGCCAGCAGCCCATCAGGGCTCGAGACCCAGTACTTC.